Listed here are 28 T cell receptor beta chains from one sample, sequenced in a study of blood T cell repertoires in COVID-19 (dated by TCRdb to about 2020). Libraries were built with the immunoSEQ multiplex PCR assay. As stored in TCRdb, this immuneACCESS dataset retains in-frame rearrangements with V and J assigned. A fraction of the clones does not appear; measured against another copy, unresolved V genes explain less than half of the discrepancy, and the remainder lacks a known reason. This sample is represented by 90,000 to 100,000 clones; approximately 85% of them were singletons. The leading ten clones occupy 9.5% to 15% of the sample. Sequencing was carried out using peripheral blood. Receptors originate from a human donor in a cohort sampled during active COVID-19.

The chain is built from TRBV4-1 and TRBJ2-6, with 9 bases identical to TRBD1. With V trimmed by 4 bases and J by 0 bases, 10 bases remained unmatched. Germline CDR1 and CDR2: MGHRA and YSYEKL. The CDR3 spans 19 residues. The CDR3 protein is CASSPNAGTGSSGANVLTF. CDR3 DNA sequence: TGCGCCAGCAGCCCGAATGCCGGGACAGGGAGCTCTGGGGCCAACGTCCTGACTTTC.

The chain joins TRBV10-3 to TRBJ2-2, with TRBD2 matching 14 bases. The CDR3 extends over 18 amino acids. Germline V gene sequence: CDR1 ENHRY, CDR2 SYGVKD. The V gene end was trimmed by 6 bases and the J gene end by 0 bases; junction bases not matched to a gene: 6. CDR3 DNA: TGTGCCATCAGGACAGGACTAGCGGGGGGTGCGAACACCGGGGAGCTGTTTTTT. Translated: CAIRTGLAGGANTGELFF.

V gene TRBV3-1 (or the pseudogene TRBV3-2) combines with J gene TRBJ2-2; no definite D call. This CDR3 region has 18 residues. Germline CDR1 LGHDT, CDR2 YNNKEL (reference sequence). Deletions cut 0 bases from V and 6 bases from J, with 20 bases between. Written as DNA, the CDR3 is TGTGCCAGCAGCCAAGATGAGGTGGTAGCTAAATTTCCCGGGGAGCTGTTTTTT. It translates to CASSQDEVVAKFPGELFF.

V gene TRBV5-1 combines with J gene TRBJ2-3; TRBD1 agrees at 7 bases. The germline V gene encodes CDR1 SGHRS and CDR2 YFSETQ. The V and J ends lost 0 bases and 5 bases, in that order; junction bases with no gene match: 6. The CDR3 is made up of 15 amino acids. This CDR3 is CASSLDGRQGDTQYF. In nucleotides, the CDR3 is TGCGCCAGCAGCTTGGATGGACGACAGGGAGATACGCAGTATTTT.

This chain connects TRBV3-1 (or the pseudogene TRBV3-2) to TRBJ2-2; D is undetermined. V was clipped by 1 base and J by 6 bases, with 9 bases between them. The CDR3 runs to 14 residues. Germline V lookup: CDR1 LGHDT, CDR2 YNNKEL (reference sequence). DNA of the CDR3: TGTGCCAGCAGCCAAGGCGGCGTGGCCGGGGAGCTGTTTTTT. Translation gives CASSQGGVAGELFF.

This chain joins TRBV6-4 and TRBJ2-1, with 9 bases identical to TRBD1. V trimming: 8 bases; J trimming: 3 bases; junction bases outside the gene matches: 8. There are 15 residues in the CDR3. Looked up from germline, CDR1 is MRHNA and CDR2 is SNTAGT. The CDR3 sequence is CASRQGVGSYNEQFF. CDR3 DNA sequence: TGTGCCAGCCGACAGGGGGTCGGGAGCTACAATGAGCAGTTCTTC.

The rearrangement links TRBV7-2 to TRBJ2-7, with D possibly being TRBD2 (6 bases). Trimming took 5 bases from V and 7 from J, leaving 15 bases between them. The CDR3 totals 13 residues. Germline values: CDR1 SGHTA, CDR2 FQGNSA. CDR3 sequence (DNA): TGTGCCAGCAGCCAGAGATCCGGGGGTGAGCAGTACTTC. It translates to CASSQRSGGEQYF.

The chain has TRBV13 and TRBJ2-1; 9 nucleotides line up with TRBD2. Germline loops: CDR1 PRHDT, CDR2 FYEKMQ (reference sequence). The ends lost 5 bases at V and 10 bases at J; junction bases unmatched: 12. The CDR3 has 15 amino acids. As DNA, the CDR3 is TGTGCCAGCAGCCGCTCCAGGGCTAGCGGGGTAGAGCAGTTCTTC. Amino acid sequence: CASSRSRASGVEQFF.

Only one count was recorded for this clone. CDR3 protein: CASSFSGGMEPQHF. The CDR3 nucleotides read TGTGCCAGCAGCTTTTCGGGGGGTATGGAGCCCCAGCATTTT. V usage is TRBV5-5 and J usage is TRBJ1-5; a weak D match, TRBD1 (5 bases). V was clipped by 2 bases and J by 8 bases, with 14 bases between them. The CDR3 length is 14 residues. Germline V CDR1 and CDR2: SGHKS, YYEKEE (reference sequence).

The chain links TRBV7-2 to TRBJ2-1; 7 nucleotides line up with TRBD2. Germline trimming cut 1 base from V and 6 bases from J; bases unmatched to any gene: 6. This CDR3 region has 15 residues. Germline assignment: CDR1 SGHTA and CDR2 FQGNSA. This CDR3 reads CASSLVASGRNEQFF. CDR3 nucleotide sequence: TGTGCCAGCAGCTTAGTGGCTAGCGGCCGCAATGAGCAGTTCTTC.

The V gene is TRBV30, the J gene TRBJ1-5; the D gene is possibly TRBD1 (6 bases). Trimming left V 0 bases short and J 10 bases short, with 13 bases between. The CDR3 sequence is 13 residues long. CDR1 and CDR2 from the germline V gene are GTSNPN and SVGIG (reference sequence). DNA for the CDR3: TGTGCCTGGAGTGTAGGGGAAGGGGGACCCCAGCATTTT. This encodes CAWSVGEGGPQHF.

This chain connects TRBV2 to TRBJ2-5, with 9 positions matching TRBD1. This CDR3 has 15 residues. Trimming removed 8 bases from V and 0 bases from J; junction bases left unmatched: 7. Germline V lookup: CDR1 SNHLY, CDR2 FYNNEI. The CDR3: CASGQGSNHQETQYF. The CDR3 bases are TGTGCCAGCGGACAGGGGTCCAACCACCAAGAGACCCAGTACTTC.

This clone occurred once. The V and J genes are TRBV6-2 or TRBV6-3 and TRBJ2-1; TRBD2 might be the D (7 bases). The V end lost 6 bases, the J end lost 7 bases, and 19 bases lay between the germline ends. The V gene's germline CDR1 is MNHEY and CDR2 SVGEGT. The CDR3 has 15 residues. The DNA of the CDR3 is TGTGCCAGCAGCTATTTTTGGGGGGGGCGTAATGAGCAGTTCTTC. Translated: CASSYFWGGRNEQFF.

This chain connects TRBV28 to TRBJ2-1; D not resolved. Per germline, CDR1 MDHEN and CDR2 SYDVKM. V was shortened by 6 bases and J by 0 bases, with 12 bases between the two germline ends. This CDR3 has 15 amino acids. In DNA, the CDR3 is TGTGCCAGCAGCCAATCCCCGAGCTCCTACAATGAGCAGTTCTTC. Its translation: CASSQSPSSYNEQFF.

V is TRBV6-5 and J is TRBJ2-1; TRBD2 aligns across 9 bases. Losses at the gene ends were 8 bases for V and 6 bases for J; bases not matched to a gene: 5. Germline assignment: CDR1 MNHEY and CDR2 SVGAGI. The CDR3 runs to 13 residues. The DNA of the CDR3 is TGTGCCAGCCGCGGGGGGGGCCTCAATGAGCAGTTCTTC. It is translated as CASRGGGLNEQFF.

On this clone itself: This CDR3 is also generated by other DNA sequences in the sample. The chain links TRBV5-1 to TRBJ1-1, with 8 positions matching TRBD1. CDR3 length: 14 amino acids. The J segment lost 1 base and the V segment lost 5 bases, leaving 4 bases of the junction unmatched. Germline V CDR1 and CDR2: SGHRS, YFSETQ. In DNA, the CDR3 is TGCGCCAGCAGTACAACAGGGGGGAACACTGAAGCTTTCTTT. The encoded protein is CASSTTGGNTEAFF. The variable domain in full, completed from reference TRBV5-1 and TRBJ1-1, reads KAGVTQTPRYLIKTRGQQVTLSCSPISGHRSVSWYQQTPGQGLQFLFEYFSETQRNKGNFPGRFSGRQFSNSRSEMNVSTLELGDSALYLCASSTTGGNTEAFFGQGTRLTVV.

The chain employs TRBV29-1 and TRBJ2-7; 9 nucleotides match TRBD2. In germline, CDR1 is SQVTM, CDR2 ANQGSEA. The CDR3 is 13 amino acids. The ends lost 2 bases at V and 2 bases at J; junction bases unmatched: 1. The CDR3 spells CSVETSGPYEQYF. The CDR3 DNA reads as TGCAGCGTTGAAACTAGCGGGCCCTACGAGCAGTACTTC.

The rearrangement links TRBV6-5 to TRBJ1-1; 7 bases map to TRBD1. The CDR3 spans 12 residues. Germline CDR1 and CDR2: MNHEY and SVGAGI. Germline trimming cut 8 bases from V and 13 bases from J; bases unmatched to any gene: 13. CDR3 DNA sequence: TGTGCCAGCGGACCCCGGACAGGAAAGGTTTTCTTT. Translation gives CASGPRTGKVFF.

The genes are TRBV7-2 and TRBJ1-1, with TRBD1 matching over 7 bases. Trimming removed 5 bases from V and 0 bases from J; junction bases left unmatched: 6. The CDR3 length is 15 residues. From germline, CDR1 is SGHTA and CDR2 FQGNSA. CDR3 bases: TGTGCCAGCAGCCTAAGACAGGGCTTGAACACTGAAGCTTTCTTT. Translated: CASSLRQGLNTEAFF.

The J gene is TRBJ2-7, the V gene TRBV5-4, with TRBD1 identical over 9 bases. The length of the CDR3 is 13 residues. Germline V CDR1 and CDR2: SGHNT, YYREEE (reference sequence). J was trimmed by 3 bases and V by 5 bases; bases with no gene match: 3. CDR3 amino acids: CASSRGQGYEQYF. DNA for the CDR3: TGTGCCAGCAGTAGGGGACAGGGCTACGAGCAGTACTTC.

The V and J genes are TRBV11-2 and TRBJ1-3, with D possibly TRBD1 on 5 matching bases. Germline lookup yields CDR1 SGHAT and CDR2 FQNNGV. Trimming removed 5 bases from V and 0 bases from J, with 17 bases in between. The CDR3 sequence is 17 residues long. The DNA for the CDR3 is TGTGCCAGCAGCATAGCTAACAGGATCCGCTCTGGAAACACCATATATTTT. This codes for CASSIANRIRSGNTIYF.

This clone was picked up one time. The J gene is TRBJ1-6, the V gene TRBV2; tentative D call: TRBD1 (6 bases). V shed 8 bases and J shed 4 bases, with 24 bases lying between them. Germline CDR1 reads SNHLY; CDR2 reads FYNNEI. The CDR3 contains 18 residues. The CDR3 nucleotides are TGTGCCAGCGGCAGGGGCAGCGCAGGAAGGGGTTATAATTCACCCCTCCACTTT. Residues: CASGRGSAGRGYNSPLHF.

J is TRBJ1-3 and V is TRBV9; 7 bases line up with TRBD1. CDR3 length: 22 residues. The germline gives CDR1 SGDLS, CDR2 YYNGEE. With 0 bases clipped from V and 0 bases from J, the junction kept 21 bases outside the gene matches. CDR3 residues: CASSVVRQRTGPLCDSGNTIYF. In DNA form, the CDR3 reads TGTGCCAGCAGCGTAGTGAGACAAAGGACAGGTCCCCTTTGCGACTCTGGAAACACCATATATTTT.

V is TRBV6-2 or TRBV6-3 and J is TRBJ2-2; 7 nucleotides match TRBD2. J gave up 0 bases and V 2 bases, and 15 bases lay outside the gene matches. CDR1 is MNHEY, CDR2 SVGEGT, per germline. The CDR3 loop spans 20 amino acids. CDR3 DNA: TGTGCCAGCAGTTACCCCAGCGGGGCCACATTAATCGCGAACACCGGGGAGCTGTTTTTT. Protein: CASSYPSGATLIANTGELFF.

This chain uses TRBV7-2 with TRBJ2-7; 7 positions agree with TRBD1. Looked up from germline, CDR1 is SGHTA and CDR2 is FQGNSA. J lost 4 bases, V lost 1 base, and 10 bases had no gene match. The CDR3 has 16 amino acids. This CDR3 is CASSLEGGLRSYEQYF. Written as DNA, the CDR3 is TGTGCCAGCAGCTTAGAAGGGGGCTTAAGGTCTTACGAGCAGTACTTC.

The genes are TRBV5-1 and TRBJ2-3, with a possible D match to TRBD2 (6 bases). This CDR3 is built from 13 residues. The germline V and J ends were trimmed by 4 bases and 4 bases, with 10 bases remaining between them. Germline CDR1 reads SGHRS; CDR2 reads YFSETQ. CDR3 nucleotide sequence: TGCGCCAGCAGCGCCCCGGGGGCAGATACGCAGTATTTT. It translates to CASSAPGADTQYF.

This clone was seen a handful of times. The genes are TRBV7-6 and TRBJ2-7; perhaps TRBD1 as D (6 bases). CDR1 and CDR2 from the germline V gene are SGHVS and FNYEAQ. This CDR3 is 14 amino acids long. V dropped 2 bases and J dropped 3 bases, with 11 bases sitting between them. In DNA form, the CDR3 reads TGTGCCAGCAGCTTATCAGGGGAAGGCTACGAGCAGTACTTC. This encodes CASSLSGEGYEQYF.

The V and J genes are TRBV7-8 and TRBJ2-5; TRBD1 agrees at 12 bases. The germline V gene has CDR1 SGHVS and CDR2 FQNEAQ. The CDR3 contains 18 residues. Losses at the gene ends were 2 bases for V and 1 base for J; bases not matched to a gene: 8. The DNA for the CDR3 is TGTGCCAGCAGCTTACGGGACAGGGGGCGCGGGATCCAAGAGACCCAGTACTTC. It is translated as CASSLRDRGRGIQETQYF.